Following are 16 T cell receptor beta chains from one sample sequenced in a study of early T cells in non-severe SARS-CoV-2 infection. TCRdb ran MiXCR on the 5' RACE reads and lists one entry per CDR3 protein. The sample shows roughly 56,000 distinct CDR3 sequences, 8% to 10% of them seen only once. The sequencing input was whole blood. The origin of the receptors is an adult who was a healthcare worker with PCR-confirmed SARS-CoV-2 infection or an uninfected control (not recorded which).

A few counts support this clonotype. The chain uses TRBV3-1 and TRBJ2-7; possibly TRBD1 for D (6 bases). This CDR3 spans 17 amino acids. The V and J ends lost 4 bases and 3 bases respectively, with 22 bases between them. Germline assignment: CDR1 LGHDT and CDR2 YNNKEL (reference sequence). The chain's CDR3 is CASSRTSRGFLSYEQYF. The CDR3 nucleotides read TGTGCCAGCAGCCGAACCTCCAGGGGCTTCTTGAGCTACGAGCAGTACTTC.

The chain carries TRBV2 and TRBJ1-2; no firm D call. This CDR3 is built from 14 residues. The V and J ends lost 2 bases and 2 bases respectively, with 9 bases between them. Per the germline V gene, CDR1 is SNHLY and CDR2 is FYNNEI. DNA of the CDR3: TGTGCCAGCAGTGAACGGGTATTCAACTATGGCTACACCTTC. This sequence encodes CASSERVFNYGYTF.

This clonotype was recorded at least ten times. V usage is TRBV28 and J usage is TRBJ1-2, with TRBD1 as a possible D gene (5 bases). CDR1 and CDR2 from the germline V gene are MDHEN and SYDVKM. CDR3 length: 18 amino acids. Trimming left V 4 bases short and J 0 bases short, with 21 bases between. The CDR3 region has the DNA TGTGCCAGCAGTTCCCTCGGAGGGGCAGGGTCGCCTAACTATGGCTACACCTTC. Its translation: CASSSLGGAGSPNYGYTF.

This clonotype was counted a few times. The chain couples TRBV4-1 to TRBJ2-7; 8 nucleotides match TRBD2. J was trimmed by 6 bases and V by 0 bases; bases with no gene match: 1. The CDR3 is 13 amino acids. The germline CDR1 and CDR2 sequences are MGHRA and YSYEKL. In nucleotides, the CDR3 is TGCGCCAGCAGCCAAGATCGGGAGGGCGAGCAGTACTTC. Translated: CASSQDREGEQYF.

Worth noting for this clonotype: Without the conserved terminal phenylalanine or tryptophan, this CDR3 likely stems from a read error. It is unclear where the CDR3 begins or ends on the DNA, so no DNA is shown, and the CDR3 is as TCRdb lists it. This chain links TRBV5-1 with TRBJ2-1; the table's D gene call, TRBD1, was not cross checked with the DNA. Germline CDR1 reads SGHRS; CDR2 reads YFSETQ. The CDR3 length is 14 residues, termini included. The CDR3 sequence: CASSLGLDGTGFTL.

In this sample, this clonotype turned up many times. The V and J genes are TRBV7-2 and TRBJ2-5; no firm D call. The CDR3 spans 16 residues. Germline CDR1 and CDR2: SGHTA and FQGNSA. V was trimmed by 8 bases and J by 1 base, leaving 20 bases between them. The CDR3 bases are TGTGCCAGCGACTCTCGCCCGAAATCTCTCCAAGAGACCCAGTACTTC. This codes for CASDSRPKSLQETQYF.

This clonotype was detected ten times or more. This chain connects TRBV20-1 to TRBJ2-1; D gene uncertain. V lost 6 bases and J lost 0, with 15 bases in between. Looked up from germline, CDR1 is DFQATT and CDR2 is SNEGSKA (reference sequence). The CDR3 contains 15 residues. The CDR3 loop is CSARPTKDSYNEQFF. CDR3 DNA sequence: TGCAGTGCCAGACCTACAAAAGACTCCTACAATGAGCAGTTCTTC.

This clonotype was counted a few times. The V and J genes are TRBV5-1 and TRBJ2-3; D may be TRBD2 (6 bases). Germline values: CDR1 SGHRS, CDR2 YFSETQ. The CDR3 runs to 16 residues. The V gene lost 5 bases and the J gene lost 2 bases, with 18 bases spanning the gap. CDR3 nucleotide sequence: TGCGCCAGCAGTAGGTCGGACTATGGCACCACAGATACGCAGTATTTT. Translation gives CASSRSDYGTTDTQYF.

In this sample, this clonotype turned up a few times. The chain links TRBV5-1 to TRBJ1-6; D is unclear. CDR1 and CDR2 (germline): SGHRS, YFSETQ. V lost 0 bases and J lost 10, with 17 bases in between. The CDR3 sequence is 16 residues long. The CDR3 bases are TGCGCCAGCAGCTTGGTTGTTGCGGGGTCGGGATCACCCCTCCACTTT. Translated: CASSLVVAGSGSPLHF.

The rearrangement uses TRBV10-3 and TRBJ2-1; D gene unclear. V lost 0 bases and J lost 6, with 9 bases in between. The CDR3 runs to 14 residues. Germline CDR1 ENHRY, CDR2 SYGVKD. This chain's CDR3 is CAISESGTPNEQFF. CDR3 DNA sequence: TGTGCCATCAGTGAGTCGGGCACTCCCAATGAGCAGTTCTTC.

This clonotype was seen more than once but under ten times. J is TRBJ2-3 and V is TRBV6-4; TRBD2 agrees at 12 bases. CDR3 size: 15 residues. CDR1 and CDR2 (germline): MRHNA, SNTAGT. Trimming cost V 5 bases and J 1 base; bases outside gene matches: 1. The CDR3 here is CASSPSGGGTDTQYF. CDR3 sequence (DNA): TGTGCCAGCAGTCCTAGCGGGGGGGGCACAGATACGCAGTATTTT.

This clonotype has a count of ten or more. The V and J genes are TRBV27 and TRBJ1-2, with D hard to call. This CDR3 comprises 12 residues. V was cut by 6 bases and J by 4 bases, with 9 bases left in between. Germline V gives CDR1 MNHEY, CDR2 SMNVEV (reference sequence). The DNA of the CDR3 is TGTGCCAGCAGGGGAATGGCCTATGGCTACACCTTC. Translation gives CASRGMAYGYTF.

This chain joins TRBV6-6 and TRBJ2-1; 7 nucleotides match TRBD2. The CDR3 is 15 amino acids. With 6 bases clipped from V and 0 bases from J, the junction kept 5 bases outside the gene matches. CDR1 MNHNY and CDR2 SVGAGI come from the germline V gene (reference sequence). The CDR3 DNA sequence: TGTGCCAGCAGAGTAGCGGGCAGCTCCTACAATGAGCAGTTCTTC. The encoded protein is CASRVAGSSYNEQFF.

In its sample, this clonotype was seen many times. The chain links TRBV6-1 to TRBJ2-5; D perhaps matches TRBD1 (6 bases). CDR3 length equals 13 residues. V gave up 3 bases and J gave up 6 bases, with 11 bases separating them. The germline gives CDR1 MNHNS, CDR2 SASEGT. This CDR3 is CASSDRGLKTQYF. The DNA of the CDR3 is TGTGCCAGCAGTGACAGGGGCCTAAAGACCCAGTACTTC.

The V gene is TRBV6-5, the J gene TRBJ2-3; a weak D match, TRBD2 (6 bases). CDR1 and CDR2 (germline): MNHEY, SVGAGI. Trimming removed 2 bases at V and 4 bases at J, with 13 bases between. This CDR3 is 15 amino acids long. The CDR3 DNA reads TGTGCCAGCAGTTACGTCCAGGGAGGCCCAGATACGCAGTATTTT. It translates to CASSYVQGGPDTQYF.

A few counts support this clonotype. The V and J genes are TRBV20-1 and TRBJ2-7; 9 positions match TRBD1. The V and J ends lost 5 bases and 6 bases, in that order; junction bases with no gene match: 11. This CDR3 region has 14 residues. Germline lookup yields CDR1 DFQATT and CDR2 SNEGSKA (reference sequence). CDR3 sequence: CSAPKTGGASEQYF. The DNA for the CDR3 is TGCAGTGCTCCTAAGACAGGGGGAGCATCCGAGCAGTACTTC.